Reported below is one T cell receptor (beta chain). Its specificity is unknown. The sample belongs to a study of T cells in narcolepsy. Study at large: Patients with NT1 or NT2 and healthy control donors were enrolled. Study findings and constraints: No autoreactive T cell clone sequences appeared in some memory CD4+ repertoires. Blood of same and different patients, but not healthy controls, reportedly held recurring autoreactive clonotypes. Autoreactive HCRT-specific and TRIB2-specific clonotypes were marked in same-patient CSF-versus-blood CD4+ comparisons.

This table comes from immunoSEQ multiplex PCR, and its TCRdb copy is limited to in-frame clones, with some not included. The data contain around 30,000 clones, 75% to 90% of them singletons. Trimming removed 3 bases at V and 5 bases at J, with 10 bases between. CDR1 KGHSH and CDR2 LQKENI come from the germline V gene. The CDR3 consists of 13 residues. This receptor was obtained from a human donor with narcolepsy. What was sequenced was CD45RA- memory CD4+ T cells from PBMCs. The gene calls are TRBV18 and TRBJ2-5; D gene unclear. The CDR3 sequence: CASSPAGSETQYF. CDR3 DNA: TGTGCCAGCTCACCGGCAGGTTCGGAGACCCAGTACTTC.